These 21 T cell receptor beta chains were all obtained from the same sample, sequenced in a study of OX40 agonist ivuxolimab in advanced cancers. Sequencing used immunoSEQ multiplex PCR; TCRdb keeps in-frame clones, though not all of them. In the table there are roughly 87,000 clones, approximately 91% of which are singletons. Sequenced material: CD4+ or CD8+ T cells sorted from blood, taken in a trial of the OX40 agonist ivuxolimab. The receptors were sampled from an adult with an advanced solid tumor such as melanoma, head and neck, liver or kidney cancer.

CDR3 nucleotides: TGTGCCAGCTCAGGGGGCGCTGGGGAGACCCAGTACTTC. It translates to CASSGGAGETQYF. V is TRBV18 and J is TRBJ2-5; weak D call: TRBD1 (6 bases). Germline V gene data show CDR1 as KGHSH and CDR2 as LQKENI. The CDR3 is made up of 13 amino acids. With 5 bases removed from V and 5 bases from J, the gap between germline ends came to 12 bases.

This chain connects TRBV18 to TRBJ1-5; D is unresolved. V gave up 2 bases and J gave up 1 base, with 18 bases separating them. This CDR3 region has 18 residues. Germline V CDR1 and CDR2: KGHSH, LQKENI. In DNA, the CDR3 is TGTGCCAGCTCACCAGATATTGTGGCCGGAGGGAGCAATCAGCCCCAGCATTTT. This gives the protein CASSPDIVAGGSNQPQHF.

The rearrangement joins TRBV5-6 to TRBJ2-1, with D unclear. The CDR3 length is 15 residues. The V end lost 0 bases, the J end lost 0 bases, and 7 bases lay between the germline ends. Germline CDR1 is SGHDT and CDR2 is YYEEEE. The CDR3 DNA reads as TGTGCCAGCAGCTTGGCCTCCAGCTCCTACAATGAGCAGTTCTTC. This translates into CASSLASSSYNEQFF.

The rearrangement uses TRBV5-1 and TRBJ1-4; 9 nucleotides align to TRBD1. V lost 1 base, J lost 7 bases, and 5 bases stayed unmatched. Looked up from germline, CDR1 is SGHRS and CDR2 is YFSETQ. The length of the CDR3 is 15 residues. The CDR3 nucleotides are TGCGCCAGCAGCTTGTGGACAGGGGCGGGTGAAAAACTGTTTTTT. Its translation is CASSLWTGAGEKLFF. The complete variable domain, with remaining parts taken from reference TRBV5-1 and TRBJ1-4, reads KAGVTQTPRYLIKTRGQQVTLSCSPISGHRSVSWYQQTPGQGLQFLFEYFSETQRNKGNFPGRFSGRQFSNSRSEMNVSTLELGDSALYLCASSLWTGAGEKLFFGSGTQLSVL.

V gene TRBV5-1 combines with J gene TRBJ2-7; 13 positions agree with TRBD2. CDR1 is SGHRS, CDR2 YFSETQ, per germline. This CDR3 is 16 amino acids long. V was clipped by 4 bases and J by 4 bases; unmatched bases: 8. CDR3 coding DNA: TGCGCCAGCAGCCAAACTAGCGGGAGGGCCGGGTACGAGCAGTACTTC. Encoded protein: CASSQTSGRAGYEQYF.

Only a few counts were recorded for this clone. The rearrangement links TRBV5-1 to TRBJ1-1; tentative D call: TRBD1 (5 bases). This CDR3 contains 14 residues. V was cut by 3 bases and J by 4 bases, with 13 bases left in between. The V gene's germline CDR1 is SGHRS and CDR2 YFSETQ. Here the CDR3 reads CASSSDRQSTEAFF. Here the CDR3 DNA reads TGCGCCAGCAGCTCCGATAGACAGAGCACTGAAGCTTTCTTT.

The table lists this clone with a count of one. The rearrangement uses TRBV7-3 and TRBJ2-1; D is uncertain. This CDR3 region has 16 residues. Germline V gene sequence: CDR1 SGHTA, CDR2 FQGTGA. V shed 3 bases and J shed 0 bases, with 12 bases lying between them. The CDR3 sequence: CASSFSGSSSYNEQFF. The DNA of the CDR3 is TGTGCCAGCAGCTTTTCTGGCTCGAGCTCCTACAATGAGCAGTTCTTC.

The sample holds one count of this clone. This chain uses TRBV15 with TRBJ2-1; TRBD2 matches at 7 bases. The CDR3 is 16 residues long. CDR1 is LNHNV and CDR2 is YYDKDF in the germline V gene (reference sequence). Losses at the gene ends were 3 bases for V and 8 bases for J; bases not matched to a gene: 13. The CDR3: CATSRGGTKGSDEQFF. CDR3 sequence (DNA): TGTGCCACCAGCAGGGGCGGGACTAAAGGTTCCGATGAGCAGTTCTTC.

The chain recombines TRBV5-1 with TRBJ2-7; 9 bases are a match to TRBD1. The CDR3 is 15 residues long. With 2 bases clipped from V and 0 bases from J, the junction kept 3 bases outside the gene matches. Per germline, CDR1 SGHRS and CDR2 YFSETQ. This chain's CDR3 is CASSFSTGGSYEQYF. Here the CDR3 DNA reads TGCGCCAGCAGCTTTTCGACAGGGGGCTCCTACGAGCAGTACTTC.

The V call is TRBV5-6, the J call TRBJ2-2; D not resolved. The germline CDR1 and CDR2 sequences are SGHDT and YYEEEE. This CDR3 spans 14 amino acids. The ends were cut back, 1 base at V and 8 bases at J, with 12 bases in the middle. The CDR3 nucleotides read TGTGCCAGCAGCTTGTATGGTGTTTCGGGGGAGCTGTTTTTT. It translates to CASSLYGVSGELFF.

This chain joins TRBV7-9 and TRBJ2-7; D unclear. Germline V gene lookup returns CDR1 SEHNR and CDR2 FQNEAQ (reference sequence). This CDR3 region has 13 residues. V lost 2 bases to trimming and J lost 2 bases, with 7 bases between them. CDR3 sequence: CASSLPPAYEQYF. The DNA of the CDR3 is TGTGCCAGCAGCTTACCTCCCGCCTACGAGCAGTACTTC.

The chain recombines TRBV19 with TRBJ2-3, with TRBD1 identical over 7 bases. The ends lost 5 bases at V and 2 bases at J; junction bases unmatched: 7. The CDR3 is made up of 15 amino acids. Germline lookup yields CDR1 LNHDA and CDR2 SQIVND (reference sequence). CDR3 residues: CASSPRDRLTDTQYF. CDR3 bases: TGTGCCAGTAGTCCCCGGGACAGACTCACAGATACGCAGTATTTT.

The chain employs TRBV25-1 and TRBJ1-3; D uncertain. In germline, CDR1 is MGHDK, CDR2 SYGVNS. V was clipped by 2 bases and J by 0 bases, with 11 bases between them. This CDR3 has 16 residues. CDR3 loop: CASSEESASSGNTIYF. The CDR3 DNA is TGTGCCAGCAGTGAAGAGAGTGCCAGCTCTGGAAACACCATATATTTT.

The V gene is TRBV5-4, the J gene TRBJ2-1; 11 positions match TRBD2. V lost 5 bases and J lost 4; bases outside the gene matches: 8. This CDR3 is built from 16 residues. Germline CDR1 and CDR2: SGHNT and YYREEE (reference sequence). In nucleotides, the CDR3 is TGTGCCAGCAGTTTCCCCGGGACTAGCGGTTACAATGAGCAGTTCTTC. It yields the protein CASSFPGTSGYNEQFF.

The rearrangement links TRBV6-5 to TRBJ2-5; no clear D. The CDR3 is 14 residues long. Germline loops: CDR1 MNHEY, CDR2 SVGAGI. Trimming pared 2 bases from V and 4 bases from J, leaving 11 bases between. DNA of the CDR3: TGTGCCAGCAGTTACAACCCCCGAGGAGAGACCCAGTACTTC. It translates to CASSYNPRGETQYF.

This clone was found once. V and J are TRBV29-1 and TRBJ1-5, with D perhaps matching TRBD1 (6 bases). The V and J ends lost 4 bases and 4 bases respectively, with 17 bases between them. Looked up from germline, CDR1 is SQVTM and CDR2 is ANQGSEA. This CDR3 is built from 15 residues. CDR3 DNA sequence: TGCAGCGTTGTCGTAGGGGGAGTAATAAATCAGCCCCAGCATTTT. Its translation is CSVVVGGVINQPQHF. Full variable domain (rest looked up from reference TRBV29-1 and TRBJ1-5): SAVISQKPSRDICQRGTSLTIQCQVDSQVTMMFWYRQQPGQSLTLIATANQGSEATYESGFVIDKFPISRPNLTFSTLTVSNMSPEDSSIYLCSVVVGGVINQPQHFGDGTRLSIL.

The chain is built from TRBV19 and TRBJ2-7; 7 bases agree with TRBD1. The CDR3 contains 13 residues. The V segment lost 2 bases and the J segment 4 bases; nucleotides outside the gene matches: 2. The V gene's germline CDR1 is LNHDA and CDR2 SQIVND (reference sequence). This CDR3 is CASSIRDSYEQYF. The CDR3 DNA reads TGTGCCAGTAGTATACGGGACAGTTACGAGCAGTACTTC.

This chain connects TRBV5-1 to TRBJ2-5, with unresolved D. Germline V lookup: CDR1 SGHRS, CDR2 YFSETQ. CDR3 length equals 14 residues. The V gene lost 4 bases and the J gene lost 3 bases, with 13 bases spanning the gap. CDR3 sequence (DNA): TGCGCCAGCAGCCACAGAGGAGAGAAAGAGACCCAGTACTTC. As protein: CASSHRGEKETQYF. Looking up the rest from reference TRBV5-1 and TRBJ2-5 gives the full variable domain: KAGVTQTPRYLIKTRGQQVTLSCSPISGHRSVSWYQQTPGQGLQFLFEYFSETQRNKGNFPGRFSGRQFSNSRSEMNVSTLELGDSALYLCASSHRGEKETQYFGPGTRLLVL.

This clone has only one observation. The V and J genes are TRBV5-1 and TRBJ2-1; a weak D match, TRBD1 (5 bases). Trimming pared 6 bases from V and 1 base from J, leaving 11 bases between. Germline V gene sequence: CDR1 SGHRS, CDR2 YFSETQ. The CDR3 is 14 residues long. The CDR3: CASKGNPSYNEQFF. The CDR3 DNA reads TGCGCCAGCAAGGGGAATCCTTCCTACAATGAGCAGTTCTTC.

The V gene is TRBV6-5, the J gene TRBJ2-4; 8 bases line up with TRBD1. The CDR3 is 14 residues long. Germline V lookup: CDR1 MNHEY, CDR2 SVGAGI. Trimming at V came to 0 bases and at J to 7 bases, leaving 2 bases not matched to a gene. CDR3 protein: CASSYSDRANIQYF. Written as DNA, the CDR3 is TGTGCCAGCAGTTACTCGGACAGGGCGAACATTCAGTACTTC.

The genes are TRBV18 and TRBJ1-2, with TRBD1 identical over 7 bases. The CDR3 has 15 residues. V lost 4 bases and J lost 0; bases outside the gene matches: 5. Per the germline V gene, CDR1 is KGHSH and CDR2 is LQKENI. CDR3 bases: TGTGCCAGCTCACAATCCGGGACAGCTAACTATGGCTACACCTTC. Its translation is CASSQSGTANYGYTF.